What follows describes a single T cell receptor (beta chain). The data stem from a study of blood T cell repertoires in COVID-19. Whole-study context: From the United States, Italy and Spain came samples of acute and convalescent COVID-19. PBMCs, B-cell-depleted T cells, or T cells were the source of the cDNA or gDNA that made up the material.

Germline trimming cut 3 bases from V and 7 bases from J; bases unmatched to any gene: 12. Germline values: CDR1 DFQATT, CDR2 SNEGSKA (reference sequence). The CDR3 loop spans 14 amino acids. In the authors' methods: Estimation of nucleated cell counts was performed using reference gene primer amplification. The method was immunoSEQ multiplex PCR; TCRdb's version includes in-frame clones alone and lacks a portion of them. D and trimming come from the DNA, and the V and J calls and clone size come from that table. The repertoire holds roughly 91,000 clones, with 70% to 85% as singletons. Sequenced: peripheral blood. The rearrangement links TRBV20-1 to TRBJ2-7; TRBD2 matches at 7 bases. This clonotype was obtained from a man aged 65 to 79 with acute or convalescent COVID-19. The CDR3 region is CSASSSGLKGEQYF. The CDR3 DNA reads as TGCAGTGCTAGTTCTAGCGGTCTGAAAGGGGAGCAGTACTTC.